Below, 19 T cell receptor beta chains from the same sample are listed, as sequenced in a study of blood T cells in healthy people across ages. A second PCR, run for about 7 to 12 cycles, used a sample-barcoded 5' primer plus a J-beta primer mix. TCRdb processed the 5' RACE reads anew with MiXCR; each CDR3 protein has one entry. The top ten clones hold about 0.72% of a sample with about 1 million distinct CDR3 sequences, under 30% of them seen once. These data were also reused for a study on T cells of mothers and their children.

The sequenced sample consisted of blood. The source of these receptors is a girl aged 2 to 10 in good health.

This clonotype was counted a few times. The gene calls are TRBV6-2 or TRBV6-3 and TRBJ1-1; D gene unclear. CDR1 MNHEY and CDR2 SVGEGT come from the germline V gene. The CDR3 contains 13 residues. V gave up 6 bases and J gave up 3 bases, with 11 bases separating them. The CDR3 loop is CASSPLFDTEAFF. The CDR3 nucleotides are TGTGCCAGCAGCCCCCTGTTCGACACTGAAGCTTTCTTT.

The chain recombines TRBV12-5 with TRBJ2-5, with D maybe TRBD2 (5 bases). The ends were cut back, 2 bases at V and 3 bases at J, with 16 bases in the middle. Germline loops: CDR1 LGHNT, CDR2 FRNRAP. The CDR3 has 16 residues. In DNA, the CDR3 is TGTGCTAGTGGTTTGTCACCACCGGCCGGGGAAGAGACCCAGTACTTC. It specifies CASGLSPPAGEETQYF.

This clonotype occurred a few times. The chain recombines TRBV29-1 with TRBJ2-5, with D possibly being TRBD2 (5 bases). The CDR3 totals 11 residues. Germline values: CDR1 SQVTM, CDR2 ANQGSEA. Trimming removed 6 bases from V and 10 bases from J, with 15 bases in between. This chain's CDR3 is CSVLDGLLQYF. DNA of the CDR3: TGCAGCGTCCTCGACGGACTCCTCCAGTACTTC.

The V and J genes are TRBV7-2 and TRBJ2-1; 7 bases match TRBD1. CDR3 length equals 15 residues. Per germline, CDR1 SGHTA and CDR2 FQGNSA. J gave up 3 bases and V 7 bases, and 9 bases lay outside the gene matches. The CDR3 coding sequence is TGTGCCAGCAACCTAGGGGGCGGATTCTACAATGAGCAGTTCTTC. It is translated as CASNLGGGFYNEQFF.

This rearrangement joins TRBV28 to TRBJ2-1; 13 positions match TRBD2. V lost 4 bases and J lost 2; bases outside the gene matches: 14. This CDR3 is built from 20 residues. In germline, CDR1 is MDHEN, CDR2 SYDVKM. The CDR3 region has the DNA TGTGCCAGCAGTTCGTATTGGACTAGCGGGAGTAGGGGCCCCTACAATGAGCAGTTCTTC. Residues: CASSSYWTSGSRGPYNEQFF.

The genes are TRBV7-3 and TRBJ1-1; TRBD1 is a possible D gene (5 bases). The CDR3 consists of 15 residues. V was shortened by 2 bases and J by 4 bases, with 14 bases between the two germline ends. The germline CDR1 and CDR2 sequences are SGHTA and FQGTGA. Here the CDR3 DNA reads TGTGCCAGCAGCTTAGGGCAGGGCGGGGGCACTGAAGCTTTCTTT. This codes for CASSLGQGGGTEAFF.

This clonotype was recorded a few times. V gene TRBV5-1 combines with J gene TRBJ2-7; perhaps TRBD1 as D (5 bases). Germline CDR1 SGHRS, CDR2 YFSETQ. This CDR3 has 13 amino acids. Trimming pared 2 bases from V and 2 bases from J, leaving 8 bases between. DNA for the CDR3: TGCGCCAGCAGCTTAGGGGAACCCTACGAGCAGTACTTC. As protein: CASSLGEPYEQYF. Complete variable domain (other parts from reference TRBV5-1 and TRBJ2-7): KAGVTQTPRYLIKTRGQQVTLSCSPISGHRSVSWYQQTPGQGLQFLFEYFSETQRNKGNFPGRFSGRQFSNSRSEMNVSTLELGDSALYLCASSLGEPYEQYFGPGTRLTVT.

J is TRBJ2-1 and V is TRBV10-3; possible D gene TRBD2, 5 bases. The V gene's germline CDR1 is ENHRY and CDR2 SYGVKD. The V end was cut by 2 bases, the J end by 0 bases, with 5 bases between. The CDR3 extends over 14 amino acids. The CDR3 region is CAISERDSYNEQFF. Here the CDR3 DNA reads TGTGCCATCAGTGAGCGGGACTCCTACAATGAGCAGTTCTTC.

Points on this clonotype: This may be a read error, as it is one base from a much larger clone. V and J are TRBV4-1 and TRBJ2-5; D is perhaps TRBD1 or TRBD2 (6 bases each). CDR3 size: 12 residues. Germline CDR1 MGHRA, CDR2 YSYEKL. The CDR3 DNA reads TGCGCCAGCAGCCCTGGAGGGGGGACCCATTACTTC. This codes for CASSPGGGTHYF.

This clonotype was recorded only once. The V gene is TRBV12-3 or TRBV12-4, the J gene TRBJ2-7, with 8 nucleotides matching TRBD1. J gave up 0 bases and V 3 bases, and 4 bases lay outside the gene matches. There are 15 residues in the CDR3. The CDR3 loop is CASSFKTGDSYEQYF. The CDR3 DNA reads TGTGCCAGCAGTTTTAAGACAGGGGACTCCTACGAGCAGTACTTC.

This chain uses TRBV20-1 with TRBJ2-5; 11 positions agree with TRBD2. The DNA matches TRBJ2-1 better at its end, which makes the J call doubtful. The CDR3 is 14 amino acids. Germline V gene data show CDR1 as DFQATT and CDR2 as SNEGSKA (reference sequence). This CDR3 is CSARVAGGLHEQFF. CDR3 sequence (DNA): TGCAGTGCTAGGGTAGCGGGGGGGCTACATGAGCAGTTCTTC.

The gene calls are TRBV3-1 and TRBJ1-1; no reliable D call. CDR3 length equals 13 residues. Germline V gene lookup returns CDR1 LGHDT and CDR2 YNNKEL (reference sequence). V lost 0 bases, J lost 7 bases, and 9 bases lay in between. The DNA for the CDR3 is TGTGCCAGCAGCCAAGATCCGGGCCTTGAAGCTTTCTTT. Protein: CASSQDPGLEAFF.

This clonotype has just a few counts. This chain joins TRBV29-1 and TRBJ2-1, with D possibly called TRBD1 or TRBD2 (5 bases each). The DNA end favors TRBJ2-7, so the J call may be wrong. This CDR3 is 12 amino acids long. CDR1 is SQVTM, CDR2 ANQGSEA, per germline. Written as DNA, the CDR3 is TGCAGCGTAGCGGACACAGCCTACGAGCAGTACTTC. Translated: CSVADTAYEQYF.

This clonotype was seen more than once but under ten times. The gene calls are TRBV21-1 and TRBJ2-5; the table's D call, TRBD1, has no DNA check behind it. TRBV21-1 is marked as a pseudogene. CDR3 size: 16 residues. DNA of the CDR3: TGTGCCAGCTCCGATCCGGGGGGGGCGGCCCAAGAGACCCAGTACTTC. This encodes CASSDPGGAAQETQYF.

This clonotype was counted many times. The chain joins TRBV7-6 to TRBJ2-7, with 10 nucleotides matching TRBD2. This CDR3 comprises 19 residues. V gave up 3 bases and J gave up 4 bases; unmatched junction bases: 18. The V gene's germline CDR1 is SGHVS and CDR2 FNYEAQ. CDR3 in amino acids: CASSFRKPQLAGRGYEQYF. DNA for the CDR3: TGTGCCAGCAGCTTCCGCAAACCCCAACTAGCGGGAAGGGGATACGAGCAGTACTTC.

This clonotype was observed at least ten times. DNA of the CDR3: TGTGCCAGCAGAATGACAGCCTATGGCTACACCTTC. As protein: CASRMTAYGYTF. The chain is built from TRBV12-3 or TRBV12-4 and TRBJ1-2; weak D call: TRBD1 (5 bases). V was pared by 6 bases and J by 4 bases, with 9 bases between. The CDR3 has 12 amino acids.

The table lists this clonotype with a few counts. The rearrangement links TRBV5-1 to TRBJ1-6, with 8 bases lining up with TRBD1. V was pared by 0 bases and J by 10 bases, with 9 bases of the junction left unmatched. This CDR3 is built from 16 residues. Germline values: CDR1 SGHRS, CDR2 YFSETQ. Here the CDR3 reads CASSLDQRQGLSPLHF. The CDR3 nucleotides read TGCGCCAGCAGCTTGGACCAACGACAGGGGCTATCACCCCTCCACTTT.

The table lists this clonotype with a few counts. The gene calls are TRBV28 and TRBJ1-1; D is uncertain. CDR3 length: 13 amino acids. Looked up from germline, CDR1 is MDHEN and CDR2 is SYDVKM. V dropped 7 bases and J dropped 8 bases, with 17 bases sitting between them. The CDR3 here is CASISGTVEEAFF. CDR3 sequence (DNA): TGTGCCAGCATTTCGGGAACAGTAGAGGAAGCTTTCTTT.

CDR3 residues: CASSFAPYQETQYF. CDR3 nucleotide sequence: TGTGCCAGCAGCTTCGCACCCTATCAAGAGACCCAGTACTTC. V gene TRBV13 combines with J gene TRBJ2-5; no reliable D call. V was pared by 3 bases and J by 2 bases, with 10 bases between. This CDR3 contains 14 residues. Per germline, CDR1 PRHDT and CDR2 FYEKMQ (reference sequence). The variable domain in full, with the rest retrieved from reference TRBV13 and TRBJ2-5, is AAGVIQSPRHLIKEKRETATLKCYPIPRHDTVYWYQQGPGQDPQFLISFYEKMQSDKGSIPDRFSAQQFSDYHSELNMSSLELGDSALYFCASSFAPYQETQYFGPGTRLLVL.